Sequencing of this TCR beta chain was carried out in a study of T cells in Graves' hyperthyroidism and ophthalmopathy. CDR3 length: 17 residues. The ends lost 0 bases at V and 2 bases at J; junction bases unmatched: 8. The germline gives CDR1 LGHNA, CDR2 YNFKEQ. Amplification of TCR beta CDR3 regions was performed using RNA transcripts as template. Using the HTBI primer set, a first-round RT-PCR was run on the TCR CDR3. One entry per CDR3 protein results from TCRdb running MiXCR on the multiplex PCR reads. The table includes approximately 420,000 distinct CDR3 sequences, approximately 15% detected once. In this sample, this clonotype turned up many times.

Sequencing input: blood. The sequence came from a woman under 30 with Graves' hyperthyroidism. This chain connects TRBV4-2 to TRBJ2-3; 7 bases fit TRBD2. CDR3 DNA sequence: TGTGCCAGCAGCCAAGAGGTGCGGGAGCTGGTCACAGATACGCAGTATTTT. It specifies CASSQEVRELVTDTQYF.